A selection of T cell receptor beta chains follows, all from one sample in a study of radiotherapy plus CTLA-4 blockade in lung cancer. Assay used: immunoSEQ multiplex PCR; TCRdb lists only in-frame clones, some missing. The sample lists over 75,000 clones; around four fifths were seen once. The sequences come from peripheral blood, collected from a patient treated with radiotherapy plus ipilimumab. These receptors originate from a human donor with non-small cell lung cancer who had stable disease on radiotherapy plus ipilimumab. The CDR3 runs from the conserved cysteine through the conserved F or W. The D gene is left open where the match is weak. Some rows mark clone size as missing; the rest say once, few, many or name a class of expanded clone.

clone_size	d_call	v_call	j_call	cdr3_aa	cdr3_nt
once	NA	TRBV9	TRBJ2-3	CASSVSADTQYF	TGTGCCAGCAGCGTTAGCGCAGATACGCAGTATTTT
NA	TRBD2	TRBV11-3	TRBJ2-5	CASSLGTSGRYRETQYF	TGTGCCAGCAGCTTAGGCACTAGCGGGAGGTACAGGGAGACCCAGTACTTC
NA	NA	TRBV25-1	TRBJ1-4	CASSETGRLNEKLFF	TGTGCCAGCAGTGAAACAGGACGCCTTAATGAAAAACTGTTTTTT
NA	NA	TRBV7-2	TRBJ2-6	CASSLITNSGANVLTF	TGTGCCAGCAGCCTAATTACAAATTCAGGGGCCAACGTCCTGACTTTC
NA	NA	TRBV6-4	TRBJ2-2	CASSAFGVNTGELFF	TGTGCCAGCAGTGCCTTCGGGGTAAACACCGGGGAGCTGTTTTTT
NA	NA	TRBV30	TRBJ2-5	CAWSRGRVAQETQYF	TGTGCCTGGAGCAGGGGCAGGGTGGCCCAAGAGACCCAGTACTTC
NA	NA	TRBV25-1	TRBJ2-5	CASSRRDSVQETQYF	TGTGCCAGCAGCCGCCGCGACAGCGTACAAGAGACCCAGTACTTC
NA	NA	TRBV7-6	TRBJ2-5	CASSTLGIGETQYF	TGTGCCAGCAGCACCCTGGGAATCGGGGAGACCCAGTACTTC
NA	NA	TRBV6-5	TRBJ2-1	CASSRQSYNEQFF	TGTGCCAGCAGCCGACAGAGCTACAATGAGCAGTTCTTC
NA	NA	TRBV5-1	TRBJ2-7	CASSLVEDEQYF	TGCGCCAGCAGCTTGGTCGAGGACGAGCAGTACTTC
NA	NA	TRBV5-1	TRBJ2-6	CASSLALSSGANVLTF	TGCGCCAGCAGCTTGGCATTATCCTCTGGGGCCAACGTCCTGACTTTC
NA	NA	TRBV7-6	TRBJ1-1	CASSLDMGVNTEAFF	TGTGCCAGCAGCTTAGATATGGGGGTGAACACTGAAGCTTTCTTT
NA	NA	TRBV18	TRBJ2-7	CASSPRGIDEQYF	TGTGCCAGCTCACCCAGGGGCATCGACGAGCAGTACTTC
NA	NA	TRBV27	TRBJ1-2	CASSLSGFRGNYGYTF	TGTGCCAGCAGTTTATCGGGGTTCAGGGGAAACTACGGCTACACCTTC
NA	NA	TRBV30	TRBJ1-2	CAWSKRPPGYTF	TGTGCCTGGAGTAAGCGGCCCCCAGGCTACACCTTC
NA	NA	TRBV27	TRBJ1-5	CASSLTGRALLNQPQHF	TGTGCCAGCAGTTTAACCGGCAGGGCCTTACTTAATCAGCCCCAGCATTTT
NA	TRBD1	TRBV19	TRBJ1-1	CASSQGQGRYTEAFF	TGTGCCAGTAGTCAAGGACAGGGAAGATACACTGAAGCTTTCTTT
NA	NA	TRBV5-1	TRBJ1-1	CASSLEARNTEAFF	TGCGCCAGCAGCTTGGAAGCCAGGAACACTGAAGCTTTCTTT
NA	TRBD1	TRBV5-1	TRBJ2-3	CASSLETPGTGSGVLDTQYF	TGCGCCAGCAGCTTGGAGACCCCCGGGACAGGGAGTGGGGTACTAGATACGCAGTATTTT
NA	NA	TRBV28	TRBJ2-7	CASSSVMTAHEQYF	TGTGCCAGCAGTTCCGTTATGACTGCCCACGAGCAGTACTTC
NA	TRBD2	TRBV28	TRBJ2-1	CASSLLGLAPSSYNEQFF	TGTGCCAGCAGTTTATTGGGACTAGCGCCCAGCTCCTACAATGAGCAGTTCTTC
NA	TRBD2	TRBV28	TRBJ2-3	CASSWQRGGTDTQYF	TGTGCCAGCAGTTGGCAGCGGGGGGGCACAGATACGCAGTATTTT
NA	TRBD2	TRBV5-1	TRBJ2-5	CASSLFGGGTQETQYF	TGCGCCAGCAGCTTGTTCGGCGGGGGGACCCAAGAGACCCAGTACTTC
NA	NA	TRBV13	TRBJ2-5	CASSLVSLEETQYF	TGTGCCAGCAGCTTAGTGTCACTAGAGGAGACCCAGTACTTC
NA	NA	TRBV5-6	TRBJ2-1	CASSQDQGSSYNEQFF	TGTGCCAGCAGCCAAGACCAGGGCAGCTCCTACAATGAGCAGTTCTTC
NA	NA	TRBV27	TRBJ2-5	CASSPPGAYQETQYF	TGTGCCAGCAGTCCCCCGGGGGCGTACCAAGAGACCCAGTACTTC
NA	NA	TRBV2	TRBJ2-7	CASRGDQWDEQYF	TGTGCCAGCAGGGGGGATCAGTGGGACGAGCAGTACTTC
NA	NA	TRBV27	TRBJ1-2	CASSFYGPAGEGYGYTF	TGTGCCAGCAGTTTTTATGGCCCGGCAGGGGAGGGGTATGGCTACACCTTC
NA	NA	TRBV30	TRBJ2-7	CAGRQQAGGEYF	TGTGCCGGAAGACAACAGGCCGGCGGGGAGTACTTC
few	NA	TRBV19	TRBJ1-1	CASRLGGRGQNTEAFF	TGTGCCAGTAGGCTGGGCGGCAGGGGCCAGAACACTGAAGCTTTCTTT
NA	NA	TRBV30	TRBJ2-7	CAWSVGSGWYEQYF	TGTGCCTGGAGTGTAGGTTCGGGTTGGTACGAGCAGTACTTC
few	NA	TRBV7-2	TRBJ1-6	CASSLAVRSSYNSPLHF	TGTGCCAGCAGCTTAGCAGTCCGAAGCTCCTATAATTCACCCCTCCACTTT
NA	TRBD2	TRBV5-3	TRBJ2-3	CARSLWGLAGGGDTQYF	TGTGCCAGAAGCTTGTGGGGACTAGCGGGAGGAGGTGATACGCAGTATTTT
once	NA	TRBV7-2	TRBJ2-1	CASSLVLGGRDEQFF	TGCGCCAGCAGCTTAGTGCTCGGGGGCCGCGATGAGCAGTTCTTC
many	NA	TRBV9	TRBJ2-3	CASSVAMDTQYF	TGTGCCAGCAGCGTAGCTATGGATACGCAGTATTTT
NA	NA	TRBV9	TRBJ2-7	CASSVVESAHEQYF	TGTGCCAGCAGCGTAGTTGAGAGCGCGCACGAGCAGTACTTC
NA	TRBD1	TRBV10-1	TRBJ2-5	CASSTGKGARQETQYF	TGCGCCAGCAGTACAGGGAAGGGGGCCCGACAAGAGACCCAGTACTTC
NA	NA	TRBV7-2	TRBJ2-1	CASSSPSYNEQFF	TGTGCCAGCAGCTCTCCTAGTTACAATGAGCAGTTCTTC
NA	TRBD1	TRBV4-1	TRBJ2-2	CASSQGQGSTGELFF	TGCGCCAGCAGCCAGGGACAGGGGAGCACCGGGGAGCTGTTTTTT
NA	NA	TRBV21-1	TRBJ2-2	CASSKVKRDDTGELFF	TGTGCCAGCAGCAAAGTAAAGCGGGACGACACCGGGGAGCTGTTTTTT
NA	NA	TRBV4-1	TRBJ2-3	CASSQERARTDTQYF	TGCGCCAGCAGCCAAGAAAGGGCGCGCACAGATACGCAGTATTTT
once	TRBD2	TRBV11-2	TRBJ2-3	CASSLTSGGTDTQYF	TGTGCCAGCAGCTTGACTAGCGGTGGCACAGATACGCAGTATTTT
NA	TRBD2	TRBV12-5	TRBJ2-7	CAIGTSEAYEQYF	TGTGCTATCGGGACTAGCGAAGCGTACGAGCAGTACTTC
NA	NA	TRBV7-2	TRBJ2-3	CASSLVGTDTQYF	TGTGCCAGCAGCTTAGTGGGGACAGATACGCAGTATTTT
NA	TRBD2	TRBV7-2	TRBJ2-7	CASSLPGEGLYEQYF	TGTGCCAGCAGCTTACCCGGGGAGGGCCTGTACGAGCAGTACTTC